A selection of T cell receptor beta chains follows, all from one sample in a study of T-cell reconstitution after alpha-beta-depleted transplantation in children. In TCRdb, the PCR reads were re-called with MiXCR into one record per CDR3 protein. This repertoire shows more than 450,000 distinct CDR3 sequences, around 18% found once; its top ten account for about 3.1%. Sequencing used PBMCs from the stem cell graft donor, obtained from the stem cell graft. The receptors here all came from a human donor who donated a stem cell graft to a child with acute lymphoblastic leukemia. The CDR3 runs from the conserved cysteine through the conserved F or W. D genes are given only for firm matches. Clone size is given for some rows only: seen once, a few or many times, or a class if the clone is expanded.

few,TRBJ2-7,.,TRBV24-1,CATSDNYSYEQYF,TGTGCCACCAGTGACAATTACAGCTACGAGCAGTACTTC
few,TRBJ2-7,.,TRBV2,CASSELAERYEQYF,TGTGCCAGCAGTGAGTTAGCGGAACGCTACGAGCAGTACTTC
many,TRBJ2-1,.,TRBV12-3/TRBV12-4,CASSSKRQFF,TGTGCCAGCAGTTCCAAGAGGCAGTTCTTC
.,TRBJ1-2,.,TRBV7-9,CASSSYREGYGYTF,TGTGCCAGCAGCTCTTACAGGGAGGGCTATGGCTACACCTTC
.,TRBJ2-3,TRBD2,TRBV7-3,CASSHELAGGTDTQYF,TGTGCCAGCAGCCACGAACTAGCGGGAGGGACAGATACGCAGTATTTT
.,TRBJ1-2,.,TRBV7-8,CASSAGKPFGAYYGYTF,TGTGCCAGCAGTGCCGGGAAGCCATTCGGAGCCTACTATGGCTACACCTTC
.,TRBJ2-2,TRBD1,TRBV5-6,CASSQDRGLAGELFF,TGTGCCAGCAGCCAAGACAGGGGGCTGGCCGGGGAGCTGTTTTTT
few,TRBJ2-4,TRBD1,TRBV27,CASSPGTGTGIQYF,TGTGCCAGCAGCCCCGGGACAGGCACGGGCATTCAGTACTTC
few,TRBJ2-1,.,TRBV29-1,CSFASYNEQFF,TGCAGCTTCGCGTCCTACAATGAGCAGTTCTTC
.,TRBJ1-6,.,TRBV5-1,CASSLSPDSPLHF,TGCGCCAGCAGCTTGTCTCCGGATTCACCCCTCCACTTT
few,TRBJ2-5,.,TRBV2,CASSEEAGRKTQYF,TGTGCCAGCAGTGAAGAGGCAGGGCGGAAGACCCAGTACTTC
.,TRBJ2-7,.,TRBV6-6,CASSYGVYYEQYF,TGTGCCAGCAGTTACGGGGTCTACTACGAGCAGTACTTC
.,TRBJ2-2,.,TRBV30,CAWSRTGVDGELFF,TGTGCCTGGAGTAGGACGGGAGTAGACGGGGAGCTGTTTTTT
.,TRBJ2-1,.,TRBV27,CASSLPARPPYNEQFF,TGTGCCAGCAGTTTACCGGCCCGGCCCCCCTACAATGAGCAGTTCTTC
.,TRBJ1-2,TRBD1,TRBV10-3,CAISEIGTGAGGYTF,TGTGCCATCAGTGAGATCGGGACAGGGGCTGGTGGCTACACCTTC
.,TRBJ2-7,.,TRBV6-6,CASSFLGFDEQYF,TGTGCCAGCAGCTTCTTGGGGTTCGACGAGCAGTACTTC
.,TRBJ1-1,TRBD1,TRBV7-9,CASSEDRGEAFF,TGTGCCAGCAGCGAAGACAGGGGTGAAGCTTTCTTT
.,TRBJ1-1,.,TRBV10-3,CAIVGRGGAFMNTEAFF,TGTGCCATCGTGGGGAGGGGGGGGGCGTTCATGAACACTGAAGCTTTCTTT
.,TRBJ1-2,TRBD1,TRBV20-1,CSARAYDRGFGYTF,TGCAGTGCTAGAGCGTATGACAGGGGGTTCGGCTACACCTTC
.,TRBJ1-1,TRBD1,TRBV7-9,CASSSSGGAAGAFF,TGTGCCAGCAGCTCATCAGGGGGGGCGGCAGGAGCTTTCTTT
few,TRBJ1-1,TRBD1,TRBV29-1,CSVEWDSPEAFF,TGCAGCGTTGAGTGGGACAGCCCTGAAGCTTTCTTT
few,TRBJ1-5,TRBD1,TRBV19,CASSPSDRGRNQPQHF,TGTGCCAGTAGTCCCTCGGACAGGGGTCGCAATCAGCCCCAGCATTTT
.,TRBJ1-1,TRBD1,TRBV20-1,CSAPKGQGWAFF,TGCAGTGCTCCTAAAGGACAGGGGTGGGCTTTCTTT
many,TRBJ1-3,.,TRBV12-3/TRBV12-4,CASSFGGSSGNTIYF,TGTGCCAGCTCTTTTGGGGGGAGCTCTGGAAACACCATATATTTT
.,TRBJ2-5,TRBD1,TRBV7-9,CASTHRGEETQYF,TGTGCCAGCACCCACAGGGGAGAGGAGACCCAGTACTTC
few,TRBJ2-7,TRBD2,TRBV11-2,CASGSGLEQYF,TGTGCCAGCGGTAGCGGGCTCGAGCAGTACTTC
.,TRBJ2-3,.,TRBV7-9,CASSPRQSSRADTQYF,TGTGCCAGCAGCCCCCGGCAGAGTTCCCGGGCAGATACGCAGTATTTT
few,TRBJ2-7,.,TRBV7-9,CASSERGSYEQYF,TGTGCCAGCAGCGAACGAGGGTCCTACGAGCAGTACTTC
.,TRBJ2-7,.,TRBV7-9,CASSAERSYEQYF,TGTGCCAGCAGCGCTGAGCGCTCCTACGAGCAGTACTTC
few,TRBJ2-2,.,TRBV4-2,CASSWGHKIAGELFF,TGTGCCAGCAGCTGGGGTCATAAGATCGCCGGGGAGCTGTTTTTT
few,TRBJ1-5,.,TRBV12-3/TRBV12-4,CASSYGGKGNQPQHF,TGTGCCAGCAGTTATGGGGGAAAAGGCAATCAGCCCCAGCATTTT
.,TRBJ1-1,.,TRBV10-3,CAISKGSTEAFF,TGTGCCATCAGCAAAGGGTCCACTGAAGCTTTCTTT
.,TRBJ2-7,TRBD1,TRBV10-3,CAIRPGQLIYEQYF,TGTGCCATCAGGCCGGGACAGCTGATCTACGAGCAGTACTTC
few,TRBJ2-4,TRBD2,TRBV4-2,CASTAGGIQYF,TGTGCCAGCACTGCGGGAGGCATTCAGTACTTC
few,TRBJ2-3,.,TRBV5-5,CASSSKTGSWTDTQYF,TGTGCCAGCAGCTCCAAAACGGGGTCATGGACAGATACGCAGTATTTT
few,TRBJ2-1,TRBD2,TRBV7-2,CASSLLAGTMFF,TGTGCCAGCAGCTTACTGGCCGGGACTATGTTCTTC
.,TRBJ2-1,TRBD2,TRBV4-1,CASRPVAGPTYNEQFF,TGCGCCAGCAGACCCGTAGCGGGACCTACCTACAATGAGCAGTTCTTC
few,TRBJ2-1,.,TRBV7-2,CASSLDPSFFEQFF,TGTGCCAGCAGCTTAGACCCTAGTTTCTTTGAGCAGTTCTTC
once,TRBJ2-1,TRBD2,TRBV5-1,CASRGGVPTYNEQFF,TGCGCCAGCAGGGGGGGGGTTCCTACCTACAATGAGCAGTTCTTC
few,TRBJ2-3,TRBD2,TRBV7-3,CASSPFGSSGGPSTDTQYF,TGTGCCAGCAGCCCGTTCGGGTCTAGCGGGGGGCCTAGCACAGATACGCAGTATTTT
few,TRBJ2-7,TRBD2,TRBV6-2/TRBV6-3,CASSYGSGLEQYF,TGTGCCAGCAGTTATGGATCGGGACTAGAACAGTACTTC
.,TRBJ2-7,.,TRBV4-2,CASSQGLFGSGYEQYF,TGTGCCAGCAGCCAAGGTCTTTTTGGTAGCGGCTACGAGCAGTACTTC
.,TRBJ2-2,.,TRBV20-1,CSARDPWGRSGELFF,TGCAGTGCTAGAGATCCTTGGGGGAGGTCCGGGGAGCTGTTTTTT
few,TRBJ2-5,.,TRBV20-1,CSARGMVLETQYF,TGCAGTGCTAGGGGGATGGTGCTGGAGACCCAGTACTTC